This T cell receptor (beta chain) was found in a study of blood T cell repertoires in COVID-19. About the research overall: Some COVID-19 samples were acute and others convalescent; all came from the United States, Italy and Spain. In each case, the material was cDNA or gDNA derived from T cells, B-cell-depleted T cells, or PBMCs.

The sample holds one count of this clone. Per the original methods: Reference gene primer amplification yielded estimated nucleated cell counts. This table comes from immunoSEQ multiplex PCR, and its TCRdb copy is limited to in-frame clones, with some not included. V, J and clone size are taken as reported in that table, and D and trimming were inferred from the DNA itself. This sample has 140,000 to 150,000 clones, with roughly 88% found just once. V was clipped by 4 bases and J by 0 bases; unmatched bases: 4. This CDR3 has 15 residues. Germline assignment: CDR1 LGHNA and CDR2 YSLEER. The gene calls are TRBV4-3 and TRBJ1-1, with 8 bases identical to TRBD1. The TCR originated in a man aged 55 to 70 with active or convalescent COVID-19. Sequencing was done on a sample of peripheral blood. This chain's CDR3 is CASSPDRVMNTEAFF. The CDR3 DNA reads TGCGCCAGCAGCCCGGACAGGGTAATGAACACTGAAGCTTTCTTT.